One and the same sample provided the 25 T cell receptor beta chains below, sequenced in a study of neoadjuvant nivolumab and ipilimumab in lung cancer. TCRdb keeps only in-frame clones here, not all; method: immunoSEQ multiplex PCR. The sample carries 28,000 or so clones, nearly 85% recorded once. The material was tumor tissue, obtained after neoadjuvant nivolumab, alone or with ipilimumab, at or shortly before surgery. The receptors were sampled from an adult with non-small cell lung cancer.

The CDR3 loop reads CASSRAGGGKETQYF. The CDR3 DNA reads TGTGCCAGTAGCAGAGCGGGAGGTGGGAAAGAGACCCAGTACTTC. This sequence joins TRBV19 and TRBJ2-5; TRBD2 agrees at 9 bases. Germline CDR1 reads LNHDA; CDR2 reads SQIVND (reference sequence). CDR3 size: 15 residues. Germline trimming cut 6 bases from V and 3 bases from J; bases unmatched to any gene: 8.

CDR3: CASSSAGNTEAFF. In DNA, the CDR3 is TGCGCCAGCAGCTCGGCAGGGAACACTGAAGCTTTCTTT. This sequence joins TRBV5-1 and TRBJ1-1; D uncertain. Germline loops: CDR1 SGHRS, CDR2 YFSETQ. The CDR3 spans 13 residues. The V end was cut by 3 bases, the J end by 1 base, with 7 bases between.

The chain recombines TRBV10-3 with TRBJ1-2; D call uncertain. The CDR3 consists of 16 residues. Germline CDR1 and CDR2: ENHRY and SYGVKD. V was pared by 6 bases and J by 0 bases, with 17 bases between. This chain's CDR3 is CAISEAGQQTNYGYTF. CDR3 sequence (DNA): TGTGCCATCAGCGAGGCGGGCCAGCAGACTAACTATGGCTACACCTTC.

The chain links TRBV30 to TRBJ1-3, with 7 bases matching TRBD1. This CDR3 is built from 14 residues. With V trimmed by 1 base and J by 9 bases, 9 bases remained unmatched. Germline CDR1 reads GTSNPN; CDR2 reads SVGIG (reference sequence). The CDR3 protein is CAWSGNAQGPTIYF. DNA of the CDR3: TGTGCCTGGAGTGGGAATGCACAGGGGCCCACCATATATTTT.

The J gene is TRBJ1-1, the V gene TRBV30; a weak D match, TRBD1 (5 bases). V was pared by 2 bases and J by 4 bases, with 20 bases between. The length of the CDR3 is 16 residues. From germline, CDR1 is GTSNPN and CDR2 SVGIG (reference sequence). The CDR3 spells CAWSRIQVQVATEAFF. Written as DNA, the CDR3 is TGTGCCTGGAGTCGTATACAGGTCCAGGTAGCCACTGAAGCTTTCTTT. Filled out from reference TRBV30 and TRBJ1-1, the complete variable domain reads SQTIHQWPATLVQPVGSPLSLECTVEGTSNPNLYWYRQAAGRGLQLLFYSVGIGQISSEVPQNLSASRPQDRQFILSSKKLLLSDSGFYLCAWSRIQVQVATEAFFGQGTRLTVV.

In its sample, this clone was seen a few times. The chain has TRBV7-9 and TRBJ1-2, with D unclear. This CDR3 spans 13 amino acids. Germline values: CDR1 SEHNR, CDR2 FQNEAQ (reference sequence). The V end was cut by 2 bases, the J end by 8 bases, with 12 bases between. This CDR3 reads CASSLLTTPGYTF. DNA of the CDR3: TGTGCCAGCAGCTTACTCACCACGCCAGGCTACACCTTC.

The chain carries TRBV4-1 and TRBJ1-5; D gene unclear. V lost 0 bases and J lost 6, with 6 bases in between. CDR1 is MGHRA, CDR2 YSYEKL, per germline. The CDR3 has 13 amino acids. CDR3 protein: CASSQDRGQPQHF. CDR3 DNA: TGCGCCAGCAGCCAAGATCGCGGTCAGCCCCAGCATTTT.

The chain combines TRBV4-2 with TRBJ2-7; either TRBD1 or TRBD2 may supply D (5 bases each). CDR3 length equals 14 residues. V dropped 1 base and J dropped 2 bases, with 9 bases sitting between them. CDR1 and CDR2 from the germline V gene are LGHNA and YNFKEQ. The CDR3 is CASSQGDGPYEQYF. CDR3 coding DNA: TGTGCCAGCAGCCAAGGGGACGGCCCCTACGAGCAGTACTTC.

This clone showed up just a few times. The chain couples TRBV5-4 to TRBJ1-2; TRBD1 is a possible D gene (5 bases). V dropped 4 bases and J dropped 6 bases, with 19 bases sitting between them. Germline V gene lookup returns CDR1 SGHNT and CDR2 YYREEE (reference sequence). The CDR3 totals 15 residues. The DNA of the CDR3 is TGTGCCAGCAGCGTGGATTCCGGGACGGCCGATGGCTACACCTTC. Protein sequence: CASSVDSGTADGYTF. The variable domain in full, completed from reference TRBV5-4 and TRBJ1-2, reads ETGVTQSPTHLIKTRGQQVTLRCSSQSGHNTVSWYQQALGQGPQFIFQYYREEENGRGNFPPRFSGLQFPNYSSELNVNALELDDSALYLCASSVDSGTADGYTFGSGTRLTVV.

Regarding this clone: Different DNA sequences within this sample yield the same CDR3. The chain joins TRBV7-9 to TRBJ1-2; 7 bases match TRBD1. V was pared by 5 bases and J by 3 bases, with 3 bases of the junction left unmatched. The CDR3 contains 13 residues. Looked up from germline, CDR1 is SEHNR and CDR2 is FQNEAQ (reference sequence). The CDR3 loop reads CASSLGTDYGYTF. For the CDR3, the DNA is TGTGCCAGCAGCCTGGGGACAGACTATGGCTACACCTTC.

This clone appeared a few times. The CDR3 region is CASSQELSGSAYNEQFF. CDR3 bases: TGCGCCAGCAGCCAAGAACTAAGCGGGTCAGCCTACAATGAGCAGTTCTTC. The chain is built from TRBV4-3 and TRBJ2-1, with D maybe TRBD2 (6 bases). The CDR3 extends over 17 amino acids. Germline V CDR1 and CDR2: LGHNA, YSLEER. Trimming pared 0 bases from V and 2 bases from J, leaving 14 bases between.

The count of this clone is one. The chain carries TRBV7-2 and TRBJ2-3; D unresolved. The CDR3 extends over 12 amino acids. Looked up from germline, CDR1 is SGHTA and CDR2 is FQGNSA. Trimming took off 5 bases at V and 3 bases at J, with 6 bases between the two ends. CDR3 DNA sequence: TGTGCCAGCAGCCCTTATACAGATACGCAGTATTTT. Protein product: CASSPYTDTQYF.

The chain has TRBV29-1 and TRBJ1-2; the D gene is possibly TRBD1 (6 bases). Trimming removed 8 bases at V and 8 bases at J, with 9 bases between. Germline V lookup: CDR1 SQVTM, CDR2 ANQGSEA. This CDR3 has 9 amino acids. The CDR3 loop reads CSLDRGYTF. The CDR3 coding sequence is TGCAGCTTGGACAGAGGCTACACCTTC.

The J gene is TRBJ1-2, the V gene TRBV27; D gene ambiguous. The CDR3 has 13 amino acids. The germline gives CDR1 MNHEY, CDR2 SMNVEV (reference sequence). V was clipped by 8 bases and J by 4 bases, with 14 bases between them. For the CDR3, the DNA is TGTGCCAGCCAGGCCCTGGAGGGCTATGGCTACACCTTC. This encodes CASQALEGYGYTF.

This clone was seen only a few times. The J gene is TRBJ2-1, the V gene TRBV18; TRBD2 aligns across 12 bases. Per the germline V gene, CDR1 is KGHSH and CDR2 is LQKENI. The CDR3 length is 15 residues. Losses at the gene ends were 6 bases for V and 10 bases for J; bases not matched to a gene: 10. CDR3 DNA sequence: TGTGCCAGCTCGTTACTAGCGGGGGGACTCGTGGAGCAGTTCTTC. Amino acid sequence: CASSLLAGGLVEQFF.

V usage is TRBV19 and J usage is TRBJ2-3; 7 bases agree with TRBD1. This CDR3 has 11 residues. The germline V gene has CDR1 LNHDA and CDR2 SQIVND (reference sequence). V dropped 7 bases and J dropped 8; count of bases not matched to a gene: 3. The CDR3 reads CASTPGGTQYF. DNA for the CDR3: TGTGCCAGTACCCCAGGGGGTACGCAGTATTTT.

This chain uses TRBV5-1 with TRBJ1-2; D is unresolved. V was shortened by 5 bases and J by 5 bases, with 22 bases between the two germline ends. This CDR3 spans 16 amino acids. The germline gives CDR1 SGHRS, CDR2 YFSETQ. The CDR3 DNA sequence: TGCGCCAGCAGTAATGGACGGCAGGTCGGGCTATATGGCTACACCTTC. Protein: CASSNGRQVGLYGYTF.

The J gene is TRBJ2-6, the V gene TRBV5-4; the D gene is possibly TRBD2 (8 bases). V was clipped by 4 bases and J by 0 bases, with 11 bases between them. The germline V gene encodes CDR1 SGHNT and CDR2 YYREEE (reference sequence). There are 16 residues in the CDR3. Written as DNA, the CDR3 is TGTGCCAGCAGCCGGGAGGGGGCCTCTGGGGCCAACGTCCTGACTTTC. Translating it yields CASSREGASGANVLTF.

The CDR3 reads CASSLSGRNTEAFF. The CDR3 coding sequence is TGCGCCAGCAGCTTGTCAGGACGGAACACTGAAGCTTTCTTT. V and J are TRBV5-1 and TRBJ1-1; D is uncertain. The germline gives CDR1 SGHRS, CDR2 YFSETQ. CDR3 length: 14 amino acids. The ends were cut back, 1 base at V and 1 base at J, with 8 bases in the middle.

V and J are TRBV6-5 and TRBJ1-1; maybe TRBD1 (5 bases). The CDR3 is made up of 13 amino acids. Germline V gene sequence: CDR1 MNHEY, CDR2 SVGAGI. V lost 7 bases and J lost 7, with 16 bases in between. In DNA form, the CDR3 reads TGTGCCAGCACCGCAGACAGAAGTGGTGAAGCTTTCTTT. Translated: CASTADRSGEAFF.

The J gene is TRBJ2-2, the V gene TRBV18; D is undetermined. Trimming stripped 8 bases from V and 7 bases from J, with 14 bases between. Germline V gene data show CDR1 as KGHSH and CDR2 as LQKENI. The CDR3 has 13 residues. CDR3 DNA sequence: TGTGCCAGCCTTGGTCAGATGGACGGGGAGCTGTTTTTT. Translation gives CASLGQMDGELFF.

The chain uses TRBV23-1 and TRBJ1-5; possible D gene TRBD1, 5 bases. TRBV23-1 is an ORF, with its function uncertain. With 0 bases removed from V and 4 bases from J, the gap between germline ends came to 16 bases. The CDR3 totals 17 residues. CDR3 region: CASSQSKRGAPNQPQHF. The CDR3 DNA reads TGCGCCAGCAGTCAATCGAAAAGGGGCGCACCAAATCAGCCCCAGCATTTT.

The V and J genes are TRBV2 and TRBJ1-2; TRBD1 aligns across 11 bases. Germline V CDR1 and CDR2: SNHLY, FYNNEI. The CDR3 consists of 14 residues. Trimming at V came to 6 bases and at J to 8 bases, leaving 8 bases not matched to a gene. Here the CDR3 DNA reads TGTGCCAGCAGAGCCCTGGACAGGGGGCAAGGCTACACCTTC. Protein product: CASRALDRGQGYTF.

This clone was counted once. The CDR3 sequence is CASSLVGSSEQYF. CDR3 bases: TGTGCCAGCAGCTTAGTCGGCAGTTCCGAGCAGTACTTC. V usage is TRBV7-9 and J usage is TRBJ2-7; D is unclear. This CDR3 spans 13 amino acids. Trimming cost V 1 base and J 6 bases, with 10 bases left between them. Germline V gives CDR1 SEHNR, CDR2 FQNEAQ (reference sequence).

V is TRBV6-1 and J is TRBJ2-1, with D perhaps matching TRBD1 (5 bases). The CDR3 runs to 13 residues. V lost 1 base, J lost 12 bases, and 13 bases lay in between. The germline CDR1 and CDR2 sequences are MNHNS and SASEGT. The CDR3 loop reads CASSEGDRGLQFF. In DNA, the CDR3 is TGTGCCAGCAGTGAAGGGGATAGGGGTTTGCAGTTCTTC.